This T cell receptor beta chain emerged from a study of molecular identifiers for immune sequencing clone quantification. TCRdb recomputed calls from the PCR reads with MiXCR, one row per CDR3 protein. The table shows about 300,000 distinct CDR3 sequences, with 20% to 25% occurring only once. Trimming stripped 5 bases from V and 3 bases from J, with 14 bases between. Germline loops: CDR1 SGHAT, CDR2 FQNNGV. This CDR3 has 14 amino acids. The sample holds a few counts of this clonotype. This chain uses TRBV11-2 with TRBJ2-7; D possibly corresponds to TRBD1 (5 bases). Sample: naive CD8+ T cells from blood, with Jurkat cell RNA spiked in. Specified subset: FACS-sorted CD8+CD4-CCR7+CD45RA+ naive T cells. The clonotype comes from a human donor in good health. Some libraries in this study had Jurkat cell RNA spiked in. The CDR3: CASSPETDFYEQYF. DNA for the CDR3: TGTGCCAGCAGCCCCGAGACAGATTTCTACGAGCAGTACTTC.